These 9 T cell receptor beta chains originate from one sample sequenced in a study of blood T cell repertoires in COVID-19. Only in-frame clones appear in the TCRdb table, and some are missing; sequencing was by immunoSEQ multiplex PCR. The sample has about 300,000 clones; about 87% are singletons. The sequencing sample was made of peripheral blood. All receptors come from a woman in her twenties or thirties who had recovered from COVID-19.

The chain combines TRBV28 with TRBJ2-1, with a tentative D call TRBD1 (10 bases). The CDR3 is 16 residues long. Germline CDR1 is MDHEN and CDR2 is SYDVKM. V lost 6 bases and J 2 bases, leaving 17 bases between the germline ends. The CDR3 protein is CASSLAGTGAYNEQFF. The CDR3, as DNA: TGTGCCAGCAGCCTAGCGGGGACAGGGGCCTACAATGAGCAGTTCTTC.

The table lists this clone with a few counts. The rearrangement uses TRBV29-1 and TRBJ2-1; D is perhaps TRBD1 (7 bases). The CDR3 has 13 amino acids. Trimming pared 3 bases from V and 8 bases from J, leaving 14 bases between. CDR1 is SQVTM and CDR2 is ANQGSEA in the germline V gene. DNA of the CDR3: TGCAGCGTTGATTGGGGGGACAGTGATGAGCAGTTCTTC. It codes for CSVDWGDSDEQFF.

The CDR3 sequence is CASSFLSGDEQFF. DNA of the CDR3: TGTGCCAGCAGCTTCTTATCCGGGGATGAGCAGTTCTTC. The chain uses TRBV11-1 and TRBJ2-1; weak D call: TRBD2 (5 bases). The germline CDR1 and CDR2 sequences are SGHAT and FQDESV (reference sequence). CDR3 length equals 13 residues. Deletions cut 3 bases from V and 8 bases from J, with 11 bases between.

This chain connects TRBV27 to TRBJ2-7, with TRBD1 matching 11 bases. CDR1 MNHEY and CDR2 SMNVEV come from the germline V gene (reference sequence). Trimming removed 5 bases from V and 7 bases from J; junction bases left unmatched: 4. This CDR3 contains 13 residues. CDR3 coding DNA: TGTGCCAGCAGTCCCGGGACAGGGGGGGAGCAGTACTTC. Translation gives CASSPGTGGEQYF.

This sequence joins TRBV18 and TRBJ2-5, with 9 bases fitting TRBD1. The V and J ends lost 3 bases and 5 bases, in that order; junction bases with no gene match: 7. The CDR3 is 15 amino acids. In germline, CDR1 is KGHSH, CDR2 LQKENI. The CDR3 region has the DNA TGTGCCAGCTCACCGCGGACAGGGGTGGAGGAGACCCAGTACTTC. Translation gives CASSPRTGVEETQYF.

The CDR3 DNA is TGTGCCAGCAGTGAAGGACAGGGGGGATCAGAGACCCAGTACTTC. Protein product: CASSEGQGGSETQYF. The gene calls are TRBV6-1 and TRBJ2-5; 9 bases match TRBD1. The CDR3 contains 15 residues. Germline loops: CDR1 MNHNS, CDR2 SASEGT. Trimming at V came to 1 base and at J to 4 bases, leaving 4 bases not matched to a gene.

The chain recombines TRBV6-4 with TRBJ2-1, with 7 positions matching TRBD1. The CDR3 consists of 15 residues. Germline-derived CDR1 and CDR2 are MRHNA and SNTAGT. The trim removed 5 bases at V and 4 bases at J, leaving 8 bases unmatched. The CDR3 DNA reads TGTGCCAGCAGTCCCGGTGAGGGGGCTTACAATGAGCAGTTCTTC. Its translation: CASSPGEGAYNEQFF.

The J gene is TRBJ2-1, the V gene TRBV5-1; 7 bases align to TRBD2. The V segment lost 1 base and the J segment 2 bases; nucleotides outside the gene matches: 3. The germline V gene has CDR1 SGHRS and CDR2 YFSETQ. The CDR3 spans 15 residues. The CDR3: CASSLYGGTYNEQFF. CDR3 DNA: TGCGCCAGCAGCTTGTACGGGGGGACCTACAATGAGCAGTTCTTC.

This chain joins TRBV7-3 and TRBJ1-1; no firm D call. CDR1 SGHTA and CDR2 FQGTGA come from the germline V gene. V shed 5 bases and J shed 2 bases, with 12 bases lying between them. The CDR3 totals 14 residues. The DNA of the CDR3 is TGTGCCAGCAGCCCGCGCGGCGGAAACACTGAAGCTTTCTTT. Amino acids: CASSPRGGNTEAFF.